Listed below are T cell receptor beta chains from one sample, sequenced in a study of spatial heterogeneity in lung cancer. MiXCR, run by TCRdb on the 5' RACE reads, gives a single entry per CDR3 protein. The table lists some 10,000 distinct CDR3 sequences, about 6% of them singletons. The source was lung tumor tissue, collected at surgery. The receptors were sampled from a male donor with early-stage non-small cell lung cancer. Each CDR3 is given with its conserved first and last residue. Each record gives: J gene, V gene, clone size, D gene, CDR3 DNA, CDR3 protein. D genes are given only for firm matches. Some rows mark clone size as missing; the rest say once, few, many or name a class of expanded clone.

J: TRBJ1-6
V: TRBV20-1
size: many
D: TRBD1
DNA: TGCAGTGCTAGAGATGGGTGGGACAGCGATAATGTACTCCACTTT
CDR3: CSARDGWDSDNVLHF

J: TRBJ2-2
V: TRBV7-7
size: many
D: TRBD2
DNA: TGTGCCAGCAGCTTATCGAGAGGGAGGGACACCGGGGAGCTGTTTTTT
CDR3: CASSLSRGRDTGELFF

J: TRBJ1-1
V: TRBV4-1
size: many
D: NA
DNA: TGCGCCAGCAGCCAAGAAGCAGGGAGGACTGAAGCTTTCTTT
CDR3: CASSQEAGRTEAFF

J: TRBJ1-2
V: TRBV7-2
size: many
D: NA
DNA: TGTGCCAGCAGCTTATTCAGCGAGGTTGGCTACACCTTC
CDR3: CASSLFSEVGYTF

J: TRBJ2-5
V: TRBV6-5
size: many
D: TRBD2
DNA: TGTGCCAGCAGGGCCGGACTAGCCACAGTGACCCAGTACTTC
CDR3: CASRAGLATVTQYF

J: TRBJ2-5
V: TRBV28
size: many
D: NA
DNA: TGTGCCAGCAGTTCTTCCGAACCGGGAACCCGGGGGTACTTC
CDR3: CASSSSEPGTRGYF

J: TRBJ2-7
V: TRBV27
size: medium-sized
D: TRBD2
DNA: TGTGCCAGCAGTTTGGTCGGGAGGTGGACTTACGAGCAGTACTTC
CDR3: CASSLVGRWTYEQYF

J: TRBJ2-7
V: TRBV5-1
size: many
D: NA
DNA: TGCGCCAGCACCCGGGACGCAAGCTCCTACGAGCAGTACTTC
CDR3: CASTRDASSYEQYF

J: TRBJ2-5
V: TRBV27
size: many
D: NA
DNA: TGTGCCAGCAGTTTAAGGGCGGGGGAGACCCAGTACTTC
CDR3: CASSLRAGETQYF

J: TRBJ1-5
V: TRBV6-6
size: many
D: NA
DNA: TGTGCCAGCAGTTACCCCCAAAATAGCAATCAGCCCCAGCATTTT
CDR3: CASSYPQNSNQPQHF

J: TRBJ2-3
V: TRBV6-6
size: NA
D: TRBD2
DNA: TGTGCCAGCAGCTCTTACGACGAGCGGGAGGCAGATACGCAGTATTTT
CDR3: CASSSYDEREADTQYF

J: TRBJ1-5
V: TRBV6-1
size: many
D: NA
DNA: TGTGCCAGCAGTGAGTCAGGGAAGCAGCCCCAGCATTTT
CDR3: CASSESGKQPQHF

J: TRBJ2-2
V: TRBV11-2
size: medium-sized
D: NA
DNA: TGTGCCAGCAGCCCCTTGCGGACTAACACCGGGGAGCTGTTTTTT
CDR3: CASSPLRTNTGELFF

J: TRBJ1-5
V: TRBV27
size: many
D: NA
DNA: TGTGCCAGCAGTTTAAAAGGCAATCAGCCCCAGCATTTT
CDR3: CASSLKGNQPQHF

J: TRBJ2-4
V: TRBV4-2
size: many
D: TRBD2
DNA: TGTGCCAGCAGCCCCCGACTAGCGGTTCCAGCCAAAAACATTCAGTACTTC
CDR3: CASSPRLAVPAKNIQYF

J: TRBJ2-3
V: TRBV20-1
size: many
D: NA
DNA: TGCAGTGCTAGAGTGATGGCAGATACGCAGTATTTT
CDR3: CSARVMADTQYF

J: TRBJ1-2
V: TRBV5-6
size: many
D: TRBD1
DNA: TGTGCCAGCAGCCCCGGGACAGGGAGTTCGTATGGCTACACCTTC
CDR3: CASSPGTGSSYGYTF

J: TRBJ2-3
V: TRBV5-1
size: many
D: NA
DNA: TGCGCCAGCAGCTTGGACCCCTCTAGCACAGATACGCAGTATTTT
CDR3: CASSLDPSSTDTQYF

J: TRBJ2-7
V: TRBV20-1
size: many
D: NA
DNA: TGCAGTGCTAAGAAGTCTGGAGTTAACTACGAGCAGTACTTC
CDR3: CSAKKSGVNYEQYF

J: TRBJ2-1
V: TRBV5-1
size: many
D: NA
DNA: TGCGCCAGCAGCTTGGAAGGGGCATCCTACAATGAGCAGTTCTTC
CDR3: CASSLEGASYNEQFF

J: TRBJ2-5
V: TRBV11-2
size: many
D: TRBD2
DNA: TGTGCCAGCAGCTTAGGCGGGAGGGGATGGGAGACCCAGTACTTC
CDR3: CASSLGGRGWETQYF

J: TRBJ2-1
V: TRBV5-1
size: many
D: NA
DNA: TGCGCCAGCAGCGATAGGTGGGGGAACGACAATGAGCAGTTCTTC
CDR3: CASSDRWGNDNEQFF

J: TRBJ1-1
V: TRBV7-2
size: many
D: NA
DNA: TGTGCCAGCAGCTGGCGAACTGAAGCTTTCTTT
CDR3: CASSWRTEAFF

J: TRBJ1-1
V: TRBV6-5
size: medium-sized
D: NA
DNA: TGTGCCAGCAGTTACTCGATAGGGTCAGGAGGTACTGAAGCTTTCTTT
CDR3: CASSYSIGSGGTEAFF

J: TRBJ1-5
V: TRBV6-5
size: NA
D: TRBD1
DNA: TGTGCCAGCAGCAGGACAGGGAATAGCAATCAGCCCCAGCATTTT
CDR3: CASSRTGNSNQPQHF

J: TRBJ1-1
V: TRBV11-2
size: many
D: NA
DNA: TGTGCCAGCAGCTTATCCTTTGAAGCTTTCTTT
CDR3: CASSLSFEAFF

J: TRBJ2-1
V: TRBV20-1
size: many
D: TRBD2
DNA: TGCAGTTCAACTAGCGGGGTACACAATGAGCAGTTCTTC
CDR3: CSSTSGVHNEQFF

J: TRBJ2-5
V: TRBV4-1
size: many
D: NA
DNA: TGCGCCAGCAGCCACGGTCCGGGGGTGTGGTACTTC
CDR3: CASSHGPGVWYF

J: TRBJ2-5
V: TRBV7-2
size: many
D: TRBD2
DNA: TGTGCCAGCACCAGGACTAGCGGGTTAGAGACCCAGTACTTC
CDR3: CASTRTSGLETQYF

J: TRBJ1-1
V: TRBV12-5
size: many
D: NA
DNA: TGTGCTAGTGGTTTCCAAACCTACAGGCCGGGACATAGAACTGAAGCTTTCTTT
CDR3: CASGFQTYRPGHRTEAFF

J: TRBJ1-5
V: TRBV7-9
size: few
D: NA
DNA: TGTGCCAGCAGCTTAGGACAGTATAGCAATCAGCCCCAGCATTTT
CDR3: CASSLGQYSNQPQHF

J: TRBJ2-5
V: TRBV6-5
size: medium-sized
D: NA
DNA: TGTGCCAGCAGTCTCACCCCGGGAGTCCAAGAGACCCAGTACTTC
CDR3: CASSLTPGVQETQYF

J: TRBJ1-1
V: TRBV7-7
size: many
D: NA
DNA: TGTGCTAGCAGCTTAACCAGGAACACTGAAGCTTTCTTT
CDR3: CASSLTRNTEAFF

J: TRBJ2-2
V: TRBV27
size: NA
D: TRBD1
DNA: TGTGCCAGCAGTCACTACCGGGACAGCCCGAACACCGGGGAGCTGTTTTTT
CDR3: CASSHYRDSPNTGELFF

J: TRBJ1-5
V: TRBV4-1
size: many
D: NA
DNA: TGCGCCAGCAGCCAAGACAGGGTAGGAAATCAGCCCCAGCATTTT
CDR3: CASSQDRVGNQPQHF

J: TRBJ1-1
V: TRBV10-3
size: many
D: NA
DNA: TGTGCCATCAGTGCTAAGGGGAGGGAGGGTGAAGCTTTCTTT
CDR3: CAISAKGREGEAFF

J: TRBJ1-5
V: TRBV3-1
size: many
D: NA
DNA: TGTGCCAGCAGCCAAGATCCGACAGGTACGCAGCCCCAGCATTTT
CDR3: CASSQDPTGTQPQHF

J: TRBJ2-7
V: TRBV12-3/TRBV12-4
size: many
D: NA
DNA: TGTGCCAGCAGTTCGCGATACGAGCAGTACTTC
CDR3: CASSSRYEQYF